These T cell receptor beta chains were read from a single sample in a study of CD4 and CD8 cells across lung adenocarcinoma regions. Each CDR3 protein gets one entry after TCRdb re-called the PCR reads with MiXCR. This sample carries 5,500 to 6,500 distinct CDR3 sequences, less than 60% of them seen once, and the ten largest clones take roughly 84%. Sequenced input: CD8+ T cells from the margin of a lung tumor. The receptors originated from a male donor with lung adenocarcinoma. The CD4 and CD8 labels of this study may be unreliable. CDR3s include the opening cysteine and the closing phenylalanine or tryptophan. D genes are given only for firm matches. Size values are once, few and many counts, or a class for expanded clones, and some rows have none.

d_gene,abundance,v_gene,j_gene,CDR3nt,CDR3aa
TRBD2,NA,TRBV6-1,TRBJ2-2,TGTGCCAGCAGTGAAGTGATCACTAGCGGGAGTGTCACCGGGGAGCTGTTTTTT,CASSEVITSGSVTGELFF
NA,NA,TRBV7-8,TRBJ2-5,TGTGCCAGCAGCTCGGGACTCCAAGAGACCCAGTACTTC,CASSSGLQETQYF
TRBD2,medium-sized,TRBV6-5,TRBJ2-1,TGTGCCAGCAGTCCGTGGATTAGCGGGGGGGCACATGAGCAGTTCTTC,CASSPWISGGAHEQFF
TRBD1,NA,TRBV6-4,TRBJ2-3,TGTGCCAGCAGCCGGGACAGCTTCACAGATACGCAGTATTTT,CASSRDSFTDTQYF
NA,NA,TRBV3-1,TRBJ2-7,TGTGCCAGCAGCCTACGGACGTCGCTGGTCGGGCAGTACTTC,CASSLRTSLVGQYF
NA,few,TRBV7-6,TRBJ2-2,TGTGCCAGCAGGAGGACACCGAACACCGGGGAGCTGTTTTTT,CASRRTPNTGELFF
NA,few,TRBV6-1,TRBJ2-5,TGTGCCAGCAGGGGGGCCGGGGGACGTGTCCCAGATACCCAGTACTTC,CASRGAGGRVPDTQYF
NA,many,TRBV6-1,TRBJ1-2,TGTGCCAGCAGTGAAGCATCGGGGGGTAGTGGCTACACCTTC,CASSEASGGSGYTF
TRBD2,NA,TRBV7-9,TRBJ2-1,TGTGCCAGCAGCTTTCGACTAGCGGGGGGGGGTAGAAACAATGAGCAGTTCTTC,CASSFRLAGGGRNNEQFF
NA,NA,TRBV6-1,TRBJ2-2,NA,CASFPYVGAGAQFF
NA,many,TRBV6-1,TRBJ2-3,TGTGCCAGCAGTGCCTCAGATACGCAGTATTTT,CASSASDTQYF
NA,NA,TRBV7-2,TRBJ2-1,TGTGCCAGCAGCTTAGTTAAGGCTAATGAGCAGTTCTTC,CASSLVKANEQFF
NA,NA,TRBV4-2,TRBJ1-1,TGTGCCAGCAGCCAAGATCTACAAGAGAACACTGAAGCTTTCTTT,CASSQDLQENTEAFF
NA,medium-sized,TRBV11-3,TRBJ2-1,TGTGCCAGCAGCATGGACTACCAATACAATGAGCAGTTCTTC,CASSMDYQYNEQFF
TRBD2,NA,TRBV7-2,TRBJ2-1,TGTGCCAGCAGCTTTAGCGGGTCTTACTACAATGAGCAGTTCTTC,CASSFSGSYYNEQFF
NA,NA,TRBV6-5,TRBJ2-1,TGTGCCAGCAGTTACTCCCAGGGGCTTGAGCAGTTCTTC,CASSYSQGLEQFF
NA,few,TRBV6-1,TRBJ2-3,TGTGCCAGCAGTGAATCCATATCTACAGATACGCAGTATTTT,CASSESISTDTQYF
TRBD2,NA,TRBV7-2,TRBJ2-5,TGTGCCAGCAGGACTAATAGCGGGAGAGCAGAGACCCAGTACTTC,CASRTNSGRAETQYF
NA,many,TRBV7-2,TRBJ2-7,TGTGCCAGCAGCTCGTACTTAGGGGGGCAGTACTTC,CASSSYLGGQYF
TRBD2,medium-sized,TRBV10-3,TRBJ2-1,TGTGCCATCAGTCCGGGACTAGCGGGAGACAATGAGCAGTTCTTC,CAISPGLAGDNEQFF
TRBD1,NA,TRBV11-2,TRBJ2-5,TGTGCCAGCAGCCCCGGACAGGGTGACCAAGAGGCCCTGTCCTTC,CASSPGQGDQEALSF
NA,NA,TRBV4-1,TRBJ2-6,TGCGCCAGCAGCCAATTGGTGCGGGGAAGCGGCACGGGGCTGGGCGTCAAATATACGCAGTATTTC,CASSQLVRGSGTGLGVKYTQYF
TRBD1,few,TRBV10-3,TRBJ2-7,TGTGCCATCAGTGAGATTACGGGACAGGGAAACTACGAGCAGTACTTC,CAISEITGQGNYEQYF
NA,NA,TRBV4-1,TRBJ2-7,TGCGCCAGCAGCCCCACAGGAGACACCAGCTCCTACGAGCAGTACTTC,CASSPTGDTSSYEQYF
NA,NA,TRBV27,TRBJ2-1,TGTGCCAGCAGTTCCTCGGGACTTTACAATGAGCAGTTCTTC,CASSSSGLYNEQFF
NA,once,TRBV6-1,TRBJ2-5,TGTGCCAGCAGTGAAGCGCCTGCGGTCCAAGAGACCCAGTACTTC,CASSEAPAVQETQYF
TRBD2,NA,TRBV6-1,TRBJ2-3,TGTGCCAGGAGGGACGGGGGGAGTATCGAAGATACGCAGTACTTT,CARRDGGSIEDTQYF
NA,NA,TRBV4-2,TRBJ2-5,TGTGCCAGCAGCCAGGACCTAAGGAGGGGAGGAGGAGAGACCCAGTACTTC,CASSQDLRRGGGETQYF
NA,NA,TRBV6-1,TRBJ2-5,TGTGCGAGGCTTGGGGGCCCTGACCCAGATACCCAGTACTTC,CARLGGPDPDTQYF
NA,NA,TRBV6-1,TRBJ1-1,TGTGCCAGCAGACGACAGAGTGAAGCTTTCTTT,CASRRQSEAFF
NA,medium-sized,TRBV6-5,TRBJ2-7,TGTGCCAGCAGCTATATCTACGAGCAGTACTTC,CASSYIYEQYF
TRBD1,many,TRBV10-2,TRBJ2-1,TGCGCCAGCACCGAGGACAGGAGCTCCTACAATGAGCAGTTCTTC,CASTEDRSSYNEQFF
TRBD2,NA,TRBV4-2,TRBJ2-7,TGTGCCAGCAGCCAAAGCGGGACTAGCTCCTACGAGCAGTACTTC,CASSQSGTSSYEQYF
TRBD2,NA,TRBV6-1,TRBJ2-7,TGTGCCAGCAGTGAAGTAGGGAGGGTGACGGGCCCCTACGAGCAGTACTTC,CASSEVGRVTGPYEQYF
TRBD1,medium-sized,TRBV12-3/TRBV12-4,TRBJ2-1,TGTGCCAGCAGTTCCCCGGGACAGATCAGGGAGCAGTTCTTC,CASSSPGQIREQFF
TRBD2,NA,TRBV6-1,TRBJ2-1,TGTGCCAGCAGATTGATGACTAGCGGGGGGTACAATGAGCAGTTCTTC,CASRLMTSGGYNEQFF
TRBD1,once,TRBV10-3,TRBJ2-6,TGTGCCACCGGGACAGGGGGAACGTCTGGGACCAACGTCCTGACTTTC,CATGTGGTSGTNVLTF
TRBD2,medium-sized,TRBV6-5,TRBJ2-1,TGTGCCAGCAGTTACTCGAGCACTAGCGGGGGCTCGAATGAGCAGTTCTTC,CASSYSSTSGGSNEQFF
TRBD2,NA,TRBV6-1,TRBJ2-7,TGTGCCAGCAAAAAACTGACTAGCGGGGTTACCTACGAGCAGTACTTC,CASKKLTSGVTYEQYF
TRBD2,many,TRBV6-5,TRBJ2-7,TGTGCCAGCAGTTACTCGATAAGCGGGGAAACCTACGAGCAGTACTTC,CASSYSISGETYEQYF
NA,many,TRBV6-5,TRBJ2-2,TGTGCCAGCAGTTATTCACATGCATATACAGGGCGAGCCGGGGAGCTGTTTTTT,CASSYSHAYTGRAGELFF
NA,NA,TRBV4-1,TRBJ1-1,TGCGCCAGCAGCCAAGAAGGGGCACAACAGAAAGAAGCTTTCTTT,CASSQEGAQQKEAFF
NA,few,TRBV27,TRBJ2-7,TGTGCCAGCAGTCCCGGGGCGGTCTACGAGCAGTACTTC,CASSPGAVYEQYF
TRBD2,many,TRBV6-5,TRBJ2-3,TGTGCCAGCAGTTACGCTCCGGGACTAGGGCGAACTAAAGATACGCAGTATTTT,CASSYAPGLGRTKDTQYF
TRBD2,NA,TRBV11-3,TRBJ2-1,TGTGCCAGCAGCTTAGGCGGGACTAGCACCAATGAGCAGTTCTTC,CASSLGGTSTNEQFF
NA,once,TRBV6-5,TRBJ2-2,TGTGCCAGCAGTTACACTACGGGCCGCGGGGCGCAGTTTTTT,CASSYTTGRGAQFF
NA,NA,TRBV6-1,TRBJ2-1,TGTGCCAGCAGTGAAGCTGTGACCACCAATGCGCAGTTTTTC,CASSEAVTTNAQFF
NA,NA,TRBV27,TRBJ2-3,TGTGCCCGCAGTTGGAATTCCGGGCTGGGAGGCAAAGATACGCAGTATTTT,CARSWNSGLGGKDTQYF
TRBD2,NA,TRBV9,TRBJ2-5,TGTGCCAGCAGCGTAGCACTAGCGGGGGCCCAAGAGACCCAGTACTTC,CASSVALAGAQETQYF
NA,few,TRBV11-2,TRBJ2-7,TGTGCCAGCAGCCCCCTAGCTTACGAGCAGTACTTC,CASSPLAYEQYF
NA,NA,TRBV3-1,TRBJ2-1,TGTGCCAGCAGCCCGGACATCTACAATGAGCAGTTCTTC,CASSPDIYNEQFF
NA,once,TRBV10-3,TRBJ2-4,TGTGGCATCGGTGGCAGGGACCAAAACACTCAGTACTTC,CGIGGRDQNTQYF
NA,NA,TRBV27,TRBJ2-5,TGTGCCAGCAGTGTGGATTCCGGGGCCGGGGGCACAGAGACCCAGTATTTC,CASSVDSGAGGTETQYF
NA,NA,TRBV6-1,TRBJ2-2,TGTGCCAGCGGTCATGAGGCTGTGAGCACCGGTGAGCAGTTTTTT,CASGHEAVSTGEQFF
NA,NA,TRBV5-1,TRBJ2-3,TGCGCCAGCAGTAGGCAGGACACAGATACGCAGTATTTT,CASSRQDTDTQYF
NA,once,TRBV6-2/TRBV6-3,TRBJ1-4,TGTGCCAGCCGAACCGGAGGGACTAATGAAAAACTGTTTTTT,CASRTGGTNEKLFF
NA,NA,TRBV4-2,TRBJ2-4,TGTGCCAGCAGCCAAGACAGGGTTACCAAAAACATTCAGTACTTC,CASSQDRVTKNIQYF